This TCR beta chain is from a study of T cell changes during pregnancy in multiple sclerosis. This CDR3 has 14 residues. The germline CDR1 and CDR2 sequences are LGHNA and YSLEER. The V gene lost 1 base and the J gene lost 7 bases, with 11 bases spanning the gap. TCRdb's table, derived via immunoSEQ multiplex PCR, lists solely in-frame clones and lacks some. The profile covers approximately 28,000 clones, with around nine tenths appearing a single time and 4.5% to 7% taken by the ten largest. The chain recombines TRBV4-3 with TRBJ2-1, with D tentatively TRBD2 (6 bases). The receptor's source is a female donor with multiple sclerosis, enrolled in a pregnancy study. The sequences come from CD8+ T cells from peripheral blood mononuclear cells, collected before pregnancy. CDR3 amino acids: CASSQVGTQNEQFF. The CDR3, as DNA: TGCGCCAGCAGCCAAGTAGGGACTCAGAATGAGCAGTTCTTC.